One sample yielded the 13 T cell receptor beta chains listed below, sequenced in a study of metastatic and nonmetastatic thyroid tumors. Through MiXCR, TCRdb re-clonotyped the PCR reads. The data hold several thousand clones, with roughly 30% observed a single time. Each patient went into thyroid surgery without having received any treatment. Specimen: tumor tissue. Receptor source: a female donor with papillary thyroid cancer or a benign thyroid nodule (not recorded which). Some clones in this sample may be carry-over from other donors' samples.

This clone was observed at least ten times. The chain has TRBV4-1 and TRBJ1-1, with D possibly being TRBD1 (6 bases). The CDR3 contains 13 residues. CDR1 is MGHRA, CDR2 YSYEKL, per germline. Trimming left V 5 bases short and J 3 bases short, with 10 bases between. The CDR3 coding sequence is TGCGCCAGCAGCGGGGGGCCTGACACTGAAGCTTTCTTT. Translated: CASSGGPDTEAFF.

With respect to this clone: A much larger clone is a single base away; this may be a read error. The sample has other DNA sequences that encode this CDR3 too. The chain links TRBV2 to TRBJ2-4, with D perhaps being TRBD1 or TRBD2 (5 bases each). V lost 6 bases, J lost 5 bases, and 11 bases lay in between. There are 13 residues in the CDR3. Germline V gives CDR1 SNHLY, CDR2 FYNNEI. The CDR3 DNA sequence: TGTGCCAGCAGAACGGGGCAGGAAAACATTCAGTACTTC. This encodes CASRTGQENIQYF. Looking up the rest from reference TRBV2 and TRBJ2-4 gives the full variable domain: EPEVTQTPSHQVTQMGQEVILRCVPISNHLYFYWYRQILGQKVEFLVSFYNNEISEKSEIFDDQFSVERPDGSNFTLKIRSTKLEDSAMYFCASRTGQENIQYFGAGTRLSVL.

In this sample, this clone turned up a few times. This chain connects TRBV24-1 to TRBJ2-1, with 9 bases lining up with TRBD2. The CDR3 sequence is 16 residues long. The germline gives CDR1 KGHDR, CDR2 SFDVKD. V dropped 6 bases and J dropped 8; count of bases not matched to a gene: 13. CDR3 region: CATSRELAGRTDEQFF. The CDR3 region has the DNA TGTGCCACCAGTCGAGAGCTAGCGGGACGTACAGATGAGCAGTTCTTC.

This clone came up many times. A clone one base away is much larger, so this may be a read error. This chain links TRBV10-3 with TRBJ2-3, with D maybe TRBD1 (5 bases). CDR1 and CDR2 (germline): ENHRY, SYGVKD. The CDR3 consists of 14 residues. V lost 3 bases, J lost 4 bases, and 11 bases lay in between. The CDR3 DNA reads TGTGCCATCAGTGAAAGGGGCAACGCAGATACGCAGTATTTT. Protein sequence: CAISERGNADTQYF.

The chain has TRBV11-2 and TRBJ2-1; 9 bases agree with TRBD2. CDR1 and CDR2 from the germline V gene are SGHAT and FQNNGV. With 5 bases clipped from V and 7 bases from J, the junction kept 15 bases outside the gene matches. This CDR3 is 17 amino acids long. The CDR3, as DNA: TGTGCCAGCAGCGTGAGACAGATAGCGGGAGCCGTAAATGAGCAGTTCTTC. Translation gives CASSVRQIAGAVNEQFF.

This clone is termed medium-sized (0.01 to 0.1%). This chain joins TRBV11-2 and TRBJ2-3; D gene uncertain. Per the germline V gene, CDR1 is SGHAT and CDR2 is FQNNGV. The length of the CDR3 is 14 residues. V was pared by 5 bases and J by 0 bases, with 9 bases between. CDR3 sequence (DNA): TGTGCCAGCAGCCCCCGTCCCAGCACAGATACGCAGTATTTT. Translating it yields CASSPRPSTDTQYF.

Of note for this clone: The junction does not match germline at one end; this may be a read error. V and J are TRBV10-3 and TRBJ1-2, with D unresolved. The CDR3 runs 13 residues. From germline, CDR1 is ENHRY and CDR2 SYGVKD. The CDR3 DNA follows: TGTGCCAGCAGTTTCGGTTTTAACTATGGCTACACCTTC. It specifies CASSFGFNYGYTF.

The CDR3 reads CASSLGASEQFF. The CDR3 nucleotides are TGTGCCAGCAGCTTAGGGGCATCTGAGCAGTTCTTC. V gene TRBV7-3 combines with J gene TRBJ2-1, with D perhaps TRBD1 (5 bases). The V end lost 2 bases, the J end lost 9 bases, and 8 bases lay between the germline ends. Germline CDR1 and CDR2: SGHTA and FQGTGA. This CDR3 has 12 amino acids.

The rearrangement links TRBV19 to TRBJ2-7, with D hard to call. V lost 6 bases to trimming and J lost 1 base, with 4 bases between them. Looked up from germline, CDR1 is LNHDA and CDR2 is SQIVND (reference sequence). The CDR3 spans 11 residues. CDR3 coding DNA: TGTGCCAGTAGCGGTTCCTACGAGCAGTACTTC. Its translation: CASSGSYEQYF.

To note about this clone: Mismatch with germline at one junction end may stem from a read error. Written as DNA, the CDR3 is TGCGCCAGCAGCCCGGATCCCGGAGCCGCAGGGCCCCAACATTTT. Its translation is CASSPDPGAAGPQHF. The chain joins TRBV4-1 to TRBJ1-5, with D possibly being TRBD1 (5 bases). Per germline, CDR1 MGHRA and CDR2 YSYEKL. This CDR3 has 15 residues.

This clone has a handful of counts. The gene calls are TRBV6-2 or TRBV6-3 and TRBJ2-6; D is ambiguous. Between the trimmed V and J ends, which lost 2 bases and 0 bases, there was a span of 8 bases. Germline CDR1 is MNHEY and CDR2 is SVGEGT. The CDR3 has 16 amino acids. This CDR3 is CASSYPDASGANVLTF. The CDR3 DNA reads TGTGCCAGCAGTTACCCTGACGCCTCTGGGGCCAACGTCCTGACTTTC.

Concerning this clone: Germline is not matched at one junction end, which may reflect a read error. The chain carries TRBV12-3 or TRBV12-4 and TRBJ2-7, with unresolved D. The CDR3 contains 13 residues. DNA of the CDR3: TGTGCCAGCAGTTTCGCTTTAACCTACGAGCAGTGCTTC. Its protein product is CASSFALTYEQCF.

At least ten counts were recorded for this clone. The J gene is TRBJ2-3, the V gene TRBV29-1; D remains ambiguous. The CDR3 covers 16 residues. V lost 5 bases and J lost 3, with 21 bases in between. CDR1 SQVTM and CDR2 ANQGSEA come from the germline V gene. The CDR3 DNA is TGCAGCGTTCGGTTGCCCGCCCGTAGCTTAACAGATACGCAGTATTTT. Residues: CSVRLPARSLTDTQYF.